A single sample is the source of the 7 T cell receptor beta chains below, sequenced in a study of OX40 agonist ivuxolimab in advanced cancers. Only in-frame clones appear in the TCRdb table, and some are missing; sequencing was by immunoSEQ multiplex PCR. Seen here are roughly 38,000 clones, around 82% observed once, and the top ten hold roughly 2%. The source was CD4+ or CD8+ T cells sorted from blood, collected in a trial of the OX40 agonist ivuxolimab. These receptors were collected from an adult with an advanced solid tumor such as melanoma, head and neck, liver or kidney cancer.

J is TRBJ1-1 and V is TRBV11-2; D ambiguous. The germline CDR1 and CDR2 sequences are SGHAT and FQNNGV. The CDR3 extends over 15 amino acids. The V end was cut by 0 bases, the J end by 0 bases, with 8 bases between. The chain's CDR3 is CASSLDRLMNTEAFF. In DNA form, the CDR3 reads TGTGCCAGCAGCTTAGATCGGTTAATGAACACTGAAGCTTTCTTT.

This clone was recorded a few times. V and J are TRBV4-1 and TRBJ1-2; tentatively, D is TRBD1 (6 bases). The length of the CDR3 is 16 residues. Per germline, CDR1 MGHRA and CDR2 YSYEKL. With 1 base removed from V and 3 bases from J, the gap between germline ends came to 15 bases. The CDR3 DNA sequence: TGCGCCAGCAGCCAAGCCCTCGGACAGCGGCACTATGGCTACACCTTC. Protein: CASSQALGQRHYGYTF.

V is TRBV11-3 and J is TRBJ2-3, with 9 bases identical to TRBD1. Germline lookup yields CDR1 SGHNT and CDR2 YENEEA. The CDR3 runs to 17 residues. V lost 4 bases and J lost 5; bases outside the gene matches: 13. CDR3 region: CASSSASGGTGIDTQYF. In nucleotides, the CDR3 is TGTGCCAGCAGCTCCGCCTCAGGAGGGACAGGGATAGATACGCAGTATTTT.

The chain carries TRBV5-6 and TRBJ1-1, with TRBD1 as a possible D gene (6 bases). The V end was cut by 2 bases, the J end by 5 bases, with 16 bases between. CDR3 length: 15 residues. Germline V gives CDR1 SGHDT, CDR2 YYEEEE. The CDR3 loop reads CASSLGRRRGTEAFF. In nucleotides, the CDR3 is TGTGCCAGCAGCTTAGGTAGAAGAAGGGGGACTGAAGCTTTCTTT.

The V and J genes are TRBV18 and TRBJ1-2, with 9 bases identical to TRBD1. Germline trimming cut 4 bases from V and 4 bases from J; bases unmatched to any gene: 10. CDR3 size: 16 residues. In germline, CDR1 is KGHSH, CDR2 LQKENI. The CDR3 DNA follows: TGTGCCAGCTCACAGCTAGGACAGGGGATAATCTATGGCTACACCTTC. It codes for CASSQLGQGIIYGYTF.

The chain links TRBV7-2 to TRBJ2-1; no firm D call. The germline V gene encodes CDR1 SGHTA and CDR2 FQGNSA. The CDR3 runs 13 residues. Trimming removed 1 base from V and 5 bases from J, with 6 bases in between. The CDR3 loop reads CASSLGPNNEQFF. CDR3 in DNA: TGTGCCAGCAGCTTAGGGCCAAACAATGAGCAGTTCTTC.

The J gene is TRBJ2-3, the V gene TRBV5-8; 15 nucleotides align to TRBD2. Germline V gene lookup returns CDR1 SGHTS and CDR2 YDEGEE. The ends lost 0 bases at V and 1 base at J; junction bases unmatched: 0. The CDR3 runs 17 residues. The DNA of the CDR3 is TGTGCCAGCAGCTTGGGGACTAGCGGGAGGGGCACAGATACGCAGTATTTT. This codes for CASSLGTSGRGTDTQYF.